This T cell receptor (beta chain) came from a study of OX40 agonist ivuxolimab in advanced cancers. Concerning the study at large: Ivuxolimab was a fully human IgG2 agonistic monoclonal antibody targeting the costimulatory receptor OX40 (CD134). Peripheral TCRbeta sequencing was intended to test whether TCR sequence diversity was altered and clonal T-cell expansion was caused by ivuxolimab. In the dose-escalation cohort, 65% to 90% of patients were male, and the mean age was approximately 60 years, with a range of roughly 20 to 80. Intravenous ivuxolimab was administered to patients every 2 weeks at six dose levels: 0.01, 0.1, 0.3, 1.5, 3 and 10 mg/kg. Partial responses were achieved by three dose-escalation patients, of whom one had hepatocellular carcinoma and two had cutaneous melanoma. The paper describes the monotherapy dose-escalation part (N of about 47 patients) of the phase I trial of ivuxolimab. Prior anti-PD-1, anti-PD-L1 or anti-CTLA-4 therapy was permitted, and checkpoint inhibitors had been received by under 50% of dose-escalation patients. Of the approximately 53 patients in dose escalation, about 20 had hepatocellular carcinoma, about 15 had melanoma, 9 had renal cell carcinoma and 9 had head and neck cancer. Here is what the overall study found, with its caveats: Low levels of normalized T-cell clonal expansion were also shown by some nonresponding patients. On average, CD8+ T cells showed more expanded clones than CD4+ T cells after ivuxolimab. Which antigens the clonally expanded peripheral T cells were specific for was not determined. At doses from 0.1 to 3.0 mg/kg, clonal expansion was seen in both CD4+ and CD8+ blood T cells between baseline and week 6. In partial responders in the 0.1-3.0 mg/kg groups, normalized peripheral clonal expansion was found to be among the lowest, especially among CD8+ T cells.

To sequence the TCRbeta CDR3 region, genomic DNA was isolated from the sorted cells. The immunoSEQ Assay was used to sequence the TCRbeta CDR3 regions. TCRdb stores this immuneACCESS table with in-frame sequences only. Part of the clones is absent; in the studies checked, under half of the shortfall reflects unresolved V genes, and no reason is known for the rest. A total of roughly 48,000 clones appear in this sample, around 85% of them only once. The top ten clonotypes cover more than 0.95% of the sample. Remarks on this clone: What this receptor recognizes is not known. No much larger clone is present one base from it, and per-base qualities are unavailable.

Measured from the cysteine to the phenylalanine, the CDR3 is 16 residues long. CDR3 DNA is the only sequence kept; it has 48 bases, read in frame from the first base. Trimming at the junction amounts to 2 bases on V and 5 bases on J, and the germline ends lie 17 bases apart. CDR1 SGHTA and CDR2 FQGTGA were looked up in the germline V gene. The trial excluded patients who had a history of autoimmune disease or who were on systemic immunosuppression. Peripheral blood for TCR sequencing was drawn from every dose cohort at baseline, at cycle 4 day 1 and at cycle 7 day 1. The samples were taken from a phase I, first-in-human, multicenter, open-label dose-escalation trial of ivuxolimab. The trial enrolled adults with locally advanced or metastatic head and neck squamous cell, hepatocellular, melanoma or renal cell carcinoma. CD4+ and CD8+ T cells were sorted separately from peripheral blood before TCR sequencing.

This clonotype was obtained from an adult with an advanced solid tumor such as melanoma, head and neck, liver or kidney cancer. The rearrangement joined TRBV7-3 to TRBJ2-3; the D call is tentative, TRBD1 or TRBD2, as each matches 6 bases. This sample comprised CD4+ or CD8+ T cells sorted from blood, obtained in a trial of the OX40 agonist ivuxolimab. The bases read TGTGCCAGCAGCTTATCGGGGGCTCGTAGGTTAGATACGCAGTATTTT. Translation gives CASSLSGARRLDTQYF.